Following are 9 T cell receptor beta chains from one sample sequenced in a study of fetal regulatory T cell absence and autoimmunity. Libraries were prepared by immunoSEQ multiplex PCR; TCRdb keeps only in-frame clonotypes and omits some of them. The sample has 95,000 or so clones, about 78% seen once; the top ten hold 2%. Input material: pancreas tissue. Receptors were obtained from a male donor with IPEX syndrome.

The V gene is TRBV25-1, the J gene TRBJ1-4; D not certain. The CDR3 sequence is 14 residues long. From germline, CDR1 is MGHDK and CDR2 SYGVNS. V gave up 3 bases and J gave up 4 bases, with 9 bases separating them. The CDR3 DNA follows: TGTGCCAGCAGTGATGGGCAGGATAATGAAAAACTGTTTTTT. The encoded protein is CASSDGQDNEKLFF.

Only one count was recorded for this clone. The chain carries TRBV7-2 and TRBJ2-5; D unresolved. Trimming took 2 bases from V and 5 from J, leaving 9 bases between them. CDR3 size: 13 residues. Germline CDR1 reads SGHTA; CDR2 reads FQGNSA. CDR3 in amino acids: CASSLRVGETQYF. CDR3 DNA: TGTGCCAGCAGCTTAAGGGTCGGGGAGACCCAGTACTTC.

The chain links TRBV9 to TRBJ2-7; 8 bases line up with TRBD2. This CDR3 comprises 15 residues. Germline V lookup: CDR1 SGDLS, CDR2 YYNGEE. The ends lost 0 bases at V and 5 bases at J; junction bases unmatched: 7. The CDR3 nucleotides read TGTGCCAGCAGCGTAGAGGCTAGCGGGCTAGACGAGCAGTACTTC. This translates into CASSVEASGLDEQYF. The full variable domain, completed using reference TRBV9 and TRBJ2-7, is DSGVTQTPKHLITATGQRVTLRCSPRSGDLSVYWYQQSLDQGLQFLIQYYNGEERAKGNILERFSAQQFPDLHSELNLSSLELGDSALYFCASSVEASGLDEQYFGPGTRLTVT.

The genes are TRBV6-7 and TRBJ1-1, with D hard to call. TRBV6-7 is an ORF, with its function uncertain. This CDR3 comprises 11 residues. With 7 bases removed from V and 1 base from J, the gap between germline ends came to 4 bases. Here the CDR3 reads CASKQNTEAFF. The CDR3, as DNA: TGTGCCAGCAAACAGAACACTGAAGCTTTCTTT.

J is TRBJ1-1 and V is TRBV27, with 8 nucleotides matching TRBD1. V trimming: 6 bases; J trimming: 3 bases; junction bases outside the gene matches: 6. The CDR3 is 14 residues long. The V gene's germline CDR1 is MNHEY and CDR2 SMNVEV (reference sequence). The CDR3 DNA follows: TGTGCCAGCAGGTGGACAGGGTCTCACACTGAAGCTTTCTTT. Translating gives CASRWTGSHTEAFF.

This clone was picked up a small number of times. The V and J genes are TRBV11-2 and TRBJ2-7; TRBD1 agrees at 8 bases. Trimming took 7 bases from V and 1 from J; bases not matched to a gene: 3. Germline lookup yields CDR1 SGHAT and CDR2 FQNNGV. This CDR3 is built from 13 residues. CDR3 sequence: CASTWDRSYEQYF. CDR3 in DNA: TGTGCCAGCACCTGGGACAGGTCCTACGAGCAGTACTTC.

This sequence joins TRBV13 and TRBJ2-7, with 8 bases matching TRBD2. Germline values: CDR1 PRHDT, CDR2 FYEKMQ (reference sequence). The CDR3 contains 15 residues. V was pared by 1 base and J by 0 bases, with 2 bases of the junction left unmatched. As DNA, the CDR3 is TGTGCCAGCAGCTTAGCGGGAGGGAGCTCCTACGAGCAGTACTTC. This codes for CASSLAGGSSYEQYF.

The rearrangement uses TRBV10-2 and TRBJ1-4; D is uncertain. CDR1 is WSHSY and CDR2 is SAAADI in the germline V gene. This CDR3 is built from 13 residues. The germline V and J ends were trimmed by 6 bases and 8 bases, with 13 bases remaining between them. CDR3 protein: CASRDRGLEKLFF. The CDR3 coding sequence is TGCGCCAGCAGGGACCGCGGTTTAGAAAAACTGTTTTTT.

This sequence joins TRBV5-6 and TRBJ2-2; D may be TRBD1 (5 bases). This CDR3 region has 15 residues. The V gene's germline CDR1 is SGHDT and CDR2 YYEEEE. Trimming removed 1 base at V and 5 bases at J, with 12 bases between. The CDR3 sequence: CASSLSGKGTGELFF. CDR3 in DNA: TGTGCCAGCAGCTTGTCAGGGAAAGGAACCGGGGAGCTGTTTTTT.